This passage covers 5 T cell receptor beta chains from one sample sequenced in a study of breast tumors, draining lymph nodes, adjacent tissues. Each CDR3 protein gets one entry after TCRdb re-called the multiplex PCR reads with MiXCR. In the table there are about 270,000 distinct CDR3 sequences, over 30% of which are singletons. Breast cancer patients provided tissue from their axillary draining lymph nodes. The sequenced sample was axillary lymph node tissue. These receptors all stem from a female donor with breast cancer. Some clones in this sample may be carry-over from other donors' samples.

This clonotype has more than one count but fewer than ten. This chain joins TRBV2 and TRBJ2-6; unclear D gene. Trimming took off 4 bases at V and 4 bases at J, with 11 bases between the two ends. Germline-derived CDR1 and CDR2 are SNHLY and FYNNEI. CDR3 length equals 15 residues. The CDR3 nucleotides read TGTGCCAGCAGTGTGGATGGCCCGGGGGCCAACGTCCTGACTTTC. As protein: CASSVDGPGANVLTF.

This clonotype was recorded a few times. CDR3 bases: TGTGCCAGCAGTGAAGGGGGACAGGGCGTATGGACCATATATTTT. Amino acids: CASSEGGQGVWTIYF. The chain links TRBV6-1 to TRBJ1-3, with TRBD1 matching 9 bases. This CDR3 is built from 15 residues. The V segment lost 1 base and the J segment 10 bases; nucleotides outside the gene matches: 8. Looked up from germline, CDR1 is MNHNS and CDR2 is SASEGT.

CDR3 nucleotides: TGTGCCAGCAGCTTCGGACAGTTGAACACTGAAGCTTTCTTT. Translation gives CASSFGQLNTEAFF. The rearrangement joins TRBV5-8 to TRBJ1-1, with a possible D match to TRBD1 (6 bases). The CDR3 runs 14 residues. Germline V gene data show CDR1 as SGHTS and CDR2 as YDEGEE. Trimming took 2 bases from V and 0 from J, leaving 8 bases between them.

Concerning this clonotype: Because the CDR3 is missing its conserved closing phenylalanine or tryptophan, this is likely a read error. Because the CDR3's place on the DNA is in doubt, the DNA is left out and the CDR3 is given as listed by TCRdb. The rearrangement links TRBV2 to TRBJ2-6. The CDR3 has 9 amino acids, counting both end residues. Germline CDR1 SNHLY, CDR2 FYNNEI. Here the CDR3 reads CASSQGWTS.

Of note for this clonotype: A read error may explain this, as a much larger clone is one base away. This chain joins TRBV20-1 and TRBJ2-1; 11 nucleotides match TRBD2. Germline lookup yields CDR1 DFQATT and CDR2 SNEGSKA (reference sequence). This CDR3 spans 15 amino acids. CDR3 sequence: CSASLLAGAYNERFF. The CDR3, as DNA: TGCAGTGCTTCCCTACTAGCGGGGGCCTACAATGAGCGGTTCTTC.